The 4 T cell receptor beta chains presented below share a single source sample, sequenced in a study of T cells in Graves' hyperthyroidism and ophthalmopathy. TCR beta CDR3 regions were amplified from RNA. The HTBI set primed first-round TCR CDR3 RT-PCR. TCRdb re-analysed the multiplex PCR reads in MiXCR, keeping a single row per CDR3 protein. The sample lists around 350,000 distinct CDR3 sequences; less than 20% were seen once. The sequencing input was blood. These receptors were taken from a young woman with Graves' hyperthyroidism that later progressed to Graves' ophthalmopathy.

J is TRBJ2-7 and V is TRBV7-2; 9 nucleotides match TRBD1. Germline V gene data show CDR1 as SGHTA and CDR2 as FQGNSA. The length of the CDR3 is 14 residues. V shed 1 base, J shed 6 bases, and the junction held 4 bases outside the gene matches. DNA of the CDR3: TGTGCCAGCAGCTTAGGGACAGGGGCGAGCGAGCAGTACTTC. This codes for CASSLGTGASEQYF. Variable domain in full (rest from reference TRBV7-2 and TRBJ2-7): GAGVSQSPSNKVTEKGKDVELRCDPISGHTALYWYRQSLGQGLEFLIYFQGNSAPDKSGLPSDRFSAERTGGSVSTLTIQRTQQEDSAVYLCASSLGTGASEQYFGPGTRLTVT.

This clonotype came up a few times. The chain links TRBV12-3 or TRBV12-4 to TRBJ1-1, with D uncertain. The CDR3 is 12 residues long. V lost 7 bases and J lost 3, with 9 bases in between. The CDR3, as DNA: TGTGCCAGCATCTCCGATGACACTGAAGCTTTCTTT. It encodes CASISDDTEAFF.

Ten or more counts support this clonotype. The chain couples TRBV3-1 to TRBJ2-5; weak D call: TRBD2 (5 bases). This CDR3 contains 17 residues. CDR1 and CDR2 (germline): LGHDT, YNNKEL (reference sequence). Deletions cut 1 base from V and 0 bases from J, with 15 bases between. CDR3 amino acids: CASSQGYERRYQETQYF. CDR3 bases: TGTGCCAGCAGCCAAGGGTATGAGCGGAGGTACCAAGAGACCCAGTACTTC.

This clonotype has a handful of counts. The chain couples TRBV7-8 to TRBJ1-5; D is unclear. The CDR3 totals 18 residues. The germline V gene encodes CDR1 SGHVS and CDR2 FQNEAQ. V was cut by 0 bases and J by 2 bases, with 17 bases left in between. This chain's CDR3 is CASSLARARPRGNQPQHF. CDR3 sequence (DNA): TGTGCCAGCAGCTTAGCGAGGGCCAGGCCAAGGGGCAATCAGCCCCAGCATTTT.